This paragraph reports one T cell receptor (beta chain). Its antigen is unidentified. This specimen belongs to a study of human T cells and chemical hapten exposure. The wider study: Skin on the upper inner arm, 2 cm by 2 cm in size, was sensitized with 2% DPC. Study results and caveats: Once DPC sensitization occurred, TCRs above 1 in 1000 frequency showed no change. Versus controls, expanded TCRs had significantly more large CDR3 similarity clusters. Expanded TCR counts at PT1 were positively correlated with the patch test score.

TCRdb re-derived calls from the RACE reads in MiXCR, one entry per CDR3 protein. Of roughly 200,000 distinct CDR3 sequences listed, approximately 20% are singletons. The time point: patch test 1, 2 weeks after DPC sensitization. Regarding treatment: therapeutic diphenylcyclopropenone sensitization with weekly scalp DPC. The TCR originated in a woman between 50 and 59 years old with alopecia areata. Some clones in this sample may be carry-over from other donors' samples. The sequencing used whole blood, collected in connection with sensitization to the hapten diphenylcyclopropenone (DPC).

The CDR3: CASSVGQGFNQPQHF. As DNA, the CDR3 is TGTGCCAGCAGCGTGGGACAGGGGTTCAATCAGCCCCAGCATTTT. The chain uses TRBV9 and TRBJ1-5; TRBD1 aligns across 10 bases. CDR1 is SGDLS, CDR2 YYNGEE, per germline. V lost 2 bases, J lost 3 bases, and 2 bases stayed unmatched. The CDR3 contains 15 residues.